What follows are 22 T cell receptor beta chains derived from one specimen sequenced in a study of T cells in localized non-small cell lung cancer. Generated by immunoSEQ multiplex PCR, the TCRdb table keeps only in-frame clones and is missing some. The sample gives under 6,000 clones, about 27% of which show up once; around 4.5% is in the top ten. The sequenced sample was lung tumor tissue, obtained before any cancer treatment. These receptors were collected from a man between 40 and 70 years old with stage III squamous cell lung carcinoma.

The gene calls are TRBV11-3 and TRBJ2-1; TRBD2 is a possible D gene (6 bases). CDR1 and CDR2 from the germline V gene are SGHNT and YENEEA. The CDR3 contains 16 residues. V was trimmed by 6 bases and J by 0 bases, leaving 15 bases between them. The CDR3 protein is CASRQNSGRSYNEQFF. Written as DNA, the CDR3 is TGTGCCAGCAGACAGAATAGCGGACGCTCCTACAATGAGCAGTTCTTC.

The table lists this clone with a few counts. The chain carries TRBV30 and TRBJ1-1; no definite D call. The CDR3 loop spans 15 amino acids. CDR1 is GTSNPN, CDR2 SVGIG, per germline (reference sequence). Trimming removed 0 bases at V and 4 bases at J, with 15 bases between. CDR3 DNA sequence: TGTGCCTGGAGTGTAATGGCCAGGTTAGTCACTGAAGCTTTCTTT. Encoded protein: CAWSVMARLVTEAFF.

This clone was found a few times. V and J are TRBV11-3 and TRBJ2-1; TRBD1 agrees at 8 bases. The CDR3 is 16 amino acids. V lost 4 bases, J lost 3 bases, and 8 bases stayed unmatched. The V gene's germline CDR1 is SGHNT and CDR2 YENEEA. The CDR3 coding sequence is TGTGCCAGCAGCTCGAGGACAGGGAATATCTACAATGAGCAGTTCTTC. Its translation: CASSSRTGNIYNEQFF.

This clone was counted only a few times. The chain links TRBV6-8 to TRBJ2-3; D might be TRBD2 (5 bases). CDR1 is MNHGY, CDR2 SAAAGT, per germline. Trimming removed 7 bases at V and 2 bases at J, with 10 bases between. CDR3 length equals 13 residues. This chain's CDR3 is CASNSGITDTQYF. For the CDR3, the DNA is TGTGCCAGCAACTCCGGGATCACAGATACGCAGTATTTT.

Note on this clone: Since a much larger clone is just one base distant, this may be a read error. The chain has TRBV10-3 and TRBJ2-6, with D perhaps assigned TRBD1 or TRBD2 (5 bases each). Germline V CDR1 and CDR2: ENHRY, SYGVKD. The CDR3 sequence is 17 residues long. In nucleotides, the CDR3 is TGTGCCGCACCCACCGGGGCTACAACCTCTGGGACCAACGTCCTGACTTTC. It encodes CAAPTGATTSGTNVLTF.

The CDR3 reads CASSSLLSSSYNEQFF. For the CDR3, the DNA is TGTGCCAGCAGCTCCCTACTGTCTTCCTCCTACAATGAGCAGTTCTTC. This chain connects TRBV11-3 to TRBJ2-1, with D hard to call. Per the germline V gene, CDR1 is SGHNT and CDR2 is YENEEA. Between the trimmed V and J ends, which lost 4 bases and 0 bases, there was a span of 13 bases. The CDR3 runs to 16 residues.

This chain links TRBV19 with TRBJ2-5; the match to TRBD1 covers 8 bases. There are 14 residues in the CDR3. V shed 4 bases, J shed 5 bases, and the junction held 6 bases outside the gene matches. Germline CDR1 is LNHDA and CDR2 is SQIVND (reference sequence). CDR3 sequence: CASSSQGAEETQYF. CDR3 sequence (DNA): TGTGCCAGTAGTAGTCAGGGGGCGGAGGAGACCCAGTACTTC.

This rearrangement joins TRBV2 to TRBJ1-3; possible D gene TRBD1, 5 bases. With 5 bases removed from V and 3 bases from J, the gap between germline ends came to 11 bases. The CDR3 consists of 14 residues. The germline V gene encodes CDR1 SNHLY and CDR2 FYNNEI. The CDR3 loop reads CASSPQGDGNTIYF. For the CDR3, the DNA is TGTGCCAGCAGTCCTCAGGGAGATGGAAACACCATATATTTT. Complete variable domain (other parts from reference TRBV2 and TRBJ1-3): EPEVTQTPSHQVTQMGQEVILRCVPISNHLYFYWYRQILGQKVEFLVSFYNNEISEKSEIFDDQFSVERPDGSNFTLKIRSTKLEDSAMYFCASSPQGDGNTIYFGEGSWLTVV.

The sample holds a few counts of this clone. This chain uses TRBV9 with TRBJ2-5; TRBD2 matches at 10 bases. CDR1 is SGDLS, CDR2 YYNGEE, per germline. The CDR3 runs 14 residues. Unmatched junction bases numbered 2, after V lost 1 base and J lost 5 bases. The CDR3 region has the DNA TGTGCCAGCAGCGTACTAGCGGGGGACGAGACCCAGTACTTC. It is translated as CASSVLAGDETQYF.

This clone was counted only a few times. The chain combines TRBV6-8 with TRBJ1-2, with D uncertain. The length of the CDR3 is 14 residues. Germline V gene sequence: CDR1 MNHGY, CDR2 SAAAGT. Trimming left V 5 bases short and J 0 bases short, with 10 bases between. CDR3 region: CASSRHVANYGYTF. In DNA, the CDR3 is TGTGCCAGCAGTCGACATGTAGCTAACTATGGCTACACCTTC.

This clone has only a few counts. J is TRBJ2-1 and V is TRBV1; TRBD2, the table's D call, was not compared with the DNA. TRBV1 is shown as a pseudogene. There are 18 residues in the CDR3. The CDR3 bases are TGCGCCAGCAGCCAAGATCCTAGCGGGGGGGCCGTTGACAATGAGCAGTTCTTC. Residues: CASSQDPSGGAVDNEQFF.

Points on this clone: Germline and junction disagree at one end, which may indicate a read error. The chain couples TRBV18 to TRBJ2-1, with 8 nucleotides matching TRBD2. The CDR3 runs 16 residues. Per the germline V gene, CDR1 is KGHSH and CDR2 is LQKENI. The CDR3 sequence is CASSSTIAGRLNEQFF. DNA for the CDR3: TGTGCCAGCTCATCAACCATAGCGGGGAGATTGAATGAGCAATTCTTC.

The chain couples TRBV4-1 to TRBJ1-3; TRBD1 is a possible D gene (5 bases). The CDR3 runs 18 residues. Germline V gene data show CDR1 as MGHRA and CDR2 as YSYEKL. V gave up 3 bases and J gave up 1 base, with 19 bases separating them. CDR3 amino acids: CASSHPPGGGLSGNTIYF. CDR3 DNA sequence: TGCGCCAGCAGCCACCCTCCGGGGGGGGGATTATCTGGAAACACCATATATTTT.

In this sample, this clone is medium-sized (0.01 to 0.1%). The chain joins TRBV7-7 to TRBJ1-3; 7 positions agree with TRBD1. The CDR3 is 21 amino acids. V shed 5 bases and J 0 bases; nucleotides not matched to a gene: 22. CDR1 SSHAT and CDR2 FNYEAQ come from the germline V gene (reference sequence). The CDR3 nucleotides read TGTGCCAGCAGCCCAATTCGTCGGACAGGAGGAAGATTAAGCTCTGGAAACACCATATATTTT. This encodes CASSPIRRTGGRLSSGNTIYF.

This clone was recorded a few times. This chain joins TRBV11-3 and TRBJ2-2; 7 bases align to TRBD1. Germline V gives CDR1 SGHNT, CDR2 YENEEA. The trim removed 2 bases at V and 3 bases at J, leaving 0 bases unmatched. The CDR3 has 14 residues. CDR3: CASSLQGDTGELFF. The CDR3 DNA reads as TGTGCCAGCAGCTTACAGGGGGACACCGGGGAGCTGTTTTTT. The entire variable domain, with the rest obtained from reference TRBV11-3 and TRBJ2-2, is as follows: EAGVVQSPRYKIIEKKQPVAFWCNPISGHNTLYWYLQNLGQGPELLIRYENEEAVDDSQLPKDRFSAERLKGVDSTLKIQPAELGDSAVYLCASSLQGDTGELFFGEGSRLTVL.

The rearrangement joins TRBV30 to TRBJ1-3; D is unresolved. Germline V gene data show CDR1 as GTSNPN and CDR2 as SVGIG (reference sequence). The V and J ends lost 0 bases and 2 bases respectively, with 11 bases between them. The CDR3 is 15 residues long. This CDR3 reads CAWSVLGAAGNTIYF. The CDR3 DNA reads as TGTGCCTGGAGTGTACTTGGAGCCGCTGGAAACACCATATATTTT.

This clone was seen only a few times. Sequence at one end of the junction differs from germline and may be a read error. This chain uses TRBV6-8 with TRBJ1-6; D gene unclear. The CDR3 length is 13 residues. Germline CDR1 MNHGY, CDR2 SAAAGT. The DNA of the CDR3 is TGTGCCAGCAGTGACTCCGGGGAATCACCCCTCCACTTT. It yields the protein CASSDSGESPLHF.

This clone is judged medium-sized. The rearrangement uses TRBV18 and TRBJ1-4, with D maybe TRBD1 (5 bases). The V gene lost 2 bases and the J gene lost 7 bases, with 17 bases spanning the gap. This CDR3 region has 16 residues. Germline V gives CDR1 KGHSH, CDR2 LQKENI. CDR3 coding DNA: TGTGCCAGCTCACCAATCTTGACAGAAGGGGCTGAAAAACTGTTTTTT. Translation: CASSPILTEGAEKLFF.

V usage is TRBV11-3 and J usage is TRBJ2-1; TRBD2 matches at 11 bases. Trimming removed 5 bases from V and 8 bases from J; junction bases left unmatched: 8. CDR3 length: 15 residues. The germline V gene encodes CDR1 SGHNT and CDR2 YENEEA. Here the CDR3 DNA reads TGTGCCAGCAGCCCGACTAGCGGGGTTTGGGATGAGCAGTTCTTC. This gives the protein CASSPTSGVWDEQFF.

The V gene is TRBV18, the J gene TRBJ2-2; the D gene could be TRBD1 or TRBD2 (5 bases each). The CDR3 runs to 12 residues. CDR1 is KGHSH and CDR2 is LQKENI in the germline V gene. Between the trimmed V and J ends, which lost 4 bases and 7 bases, there was a span of 7 bases. In DNA form, the CDR3 reads TGTGCCAGCTCACGAGGGGACGGGGAGCTGTTTTTT. This gives the protein CASSRGDGELFF. Full variable domain (remainder filled in from reference TRBV18 and TRBJ2-2): NAGVMQNPRHLVRRRGQEARLRCSPMKGHSHVYWYRQLPEEGLKFMVYLQKENIIDESGMPKERFSAEFPKEGPSILRIQQVVRGDSAAYFCASSRGDGELFFGEGSRLTVL.

This chain links TRBV11-3 with TRBJ1-2, with TRBD1 matching over 8 bases. V was clipped by 3 bases and J by 2 bases; unmatched bases: 14. In germline, CDR1 is SGHNT, CDR2 YENEEA. The CDR3 has 18 residues. CDR3 in DNA: TGTGCCAGCAGCTTTTTTGGGCAATACAGGGGGAGGAACTATGGCTACACCTTC. Its protein is CASSFFGQYRGRNYGYTF.

This chain joins TRBV19 and TRBJ1-6; a weak D match, TRBD1 (6 bases). CDR1 is LNHDA and CDR2 is SQIVND in the germline V gene (reference sequence). Trimming took off 5 bases at V and 2 bases at J, with 13 bases between the two ends. The CDR3 sequence is 16 residues long. CDR3 loop: CASSPPRTAYNSPLHF. The CDR3 DNA reads as TGTGCCAGTAGTCCCCCCAGGACAGCCTATAATTCACCCCTCCACTTT.